This T cell receptor beta chain stems from a study of CD8 T cells in Susac syndrome. The CDR3 consists of 16 residues. J was trimmed by 4 bases and V by 3 bases; bases with no gene match: 9. CDR1 and CDR2 (germline): GTSNPN, SVGIG (reference sequence). Random hexamers were used to reverse transcribe the RNA input (about 0.5 to 1 ug). Each CDR3 protein gets one entry after TCRdb re-called the immunoSEQ multiplex PCR reads with MiXCR. The data show about 94,000 distinct CDR3 sequences, roughly 94% seen once. In regard to this clonotype: What it binds is not known.

Study-level findings and limits: The Susac syndrome CD4+ T cell repertoires displayed no clonal expansion.

The clonotype comes from a human donor with Susac syndrome. This sequence joins TRBV30 and TRBJ1-2; TRBD1 agrees at 12 bases. Sample: CD4+ T cells from PBMCs. The CDR3 region has the DNA TGTGCCTGGAGGCCGATAGGGACAGGGGGCGCCTATGGCTACACCTTC. Protein sequence: CAWRPIGTGGAYGYTF.